Listed below are T cell receptor beta chains from one sample, sequenced in a study of cytomegalovirus exposure and HLA in healthy donors. Clones were sequenced by immunoSEQ multiplex PCR, and TCRdb holds only the in-frame ones, with some missing. This table holds roughly 100,000 clones, 15% found once. The specimen was PBMCs. All receptors derive from a female donor in good health and CMV-seronegative. Both conserved end residues are part of each CDR3. A D gene is named only where the DNA matches it firmly. Part of the rows lack a size; the others show once, few, many or a class for expanded clones.

size	J	D	V	DNA	CDR3
NA	TRBJ1-1	NA	TRBV19	TGTGCCAGTAGTATAGTGGGGGGGGATGAAGCTTTCTTT	CASSIVGGDEAFF
few	TRBJ1-2	NA	TRBV5-4	TGTGCCAGCAGGGACATTACAGGGAATCTTAACTATGGCTACACCTTC	CASRDITGNLNYGYTF
few	TRBJ2-6	NA	TRBV30	TGTGCCTGGAGTGGGGGGGCTGGGGCCAACGTCCTGACTTTC	CAWSGGAGANVLTF
few	TRBJ2-3	NA	TRBV5-1	TGCGCCAGCAGCTTCGGAGGGGATACGCAGTATTTT	CASSFGGDTQYF
few	TRBJ1-4	NA	TRBV7-9	TGTGCCAGCAGGGGGCGGGAAAATGAAAAACTGTTTTTT	CASRGRENEKLFF
NA	TRBJ1-2	NA	TRBV27	TGTGCCAGCAGTGGATACAGGGATGGCTACACCTTC	CASSGYRDGYTF
few	TRBJ2-3	TRBD1	TRBV6-4	TGTGCCAGCAGTGACGACAGGGGATCTACAGATACGCAGTATTTT	CASSDDRGSTDTQYF
few	TRBJ2-1	TRBD2	TRBV9	TGTGCCAGCAGCTTAGGACTAGCGGGCACCTACAATGAGCAGTTCTTC	CASSLGLAGTYNEQFF
NA	TRBJ2-7	TRBD2	TRBV11-2	TGTGCCAGCAGTAGCGGGGGAGCAAACTACGAGCAGTACTTC	CASSSGGANYEQYF
NA	TRBJ1-2	NA	TRBV27	TGTGCCAGCAAGGACAGCCCCTTTAACTATGGCTACACCTTC	CASKDSPFNYGYTF
few	TRBJ2-1	TRBD2	TRBV9	TGTGCCAGCACCCCACGACTAGCGGGAGCGATTGAGCAGTTCTTC	CASTPRLAGAIEQFF
few	TRBJ2-5	TRBD2	TRBV29-1	TGCAGCATCGGACTAGCGGAAGAGACCCAGTACTTC	CSIGLAEETQYF
few	TRBJ1-5	NA	TRBV5-8	TGTGCCAGCAGCTTGGCCTCTCAGCCCCAGCATTTT	CASSLASQPQHF
NA	TRBJ1-2	NA	TRBV7-6	TGTGCCAGCAGCTCAAATACAGGGCCGGGGAACTATGGCTACACCTTC	CASSSNTGPGNYGYTF
NA	TRBJ1-5	TRBD1	TRBV6-5	TGTGCCAGCAGTTTATCCGGGACAGGGGGCAATCAGCCCCAGCATTTT	CASSLSGTGGNQPQHF
NA	TRBJ2-2	NA	TRBV30	TGTGCCTGGAGTGTAGGGGTCGGGGAGCTGTTTTTT	CAWSVGVGELFF
once	TRBJ1-2	TRBD1	TRBV11-2	TGTGCCAGCAGCCACAGGGGCGAGGGCTACACCTTC	CASSHRGEGYTF
NA	TRBJ1-1	NA	TRBV30	TGTGCCTGGAGCCACATGGGGGGAGGTAACACTGAAGCTTTCTTT	CAWSHMGGGNTEAFF
few	TRBJ2-1	NA	TRBV5-1	TGCGCCAGCAGCTTGGGGCAGGGCTATTACAATGAGCAGTTCTTC	CASSLGQGYYNEQFF
NA	TRBJ2-7	TRBD1	TRBV6-5	TGTGCCAGCAGCCCCGGGACAGGGTCCTACGAGCAGTACTTC	CASSPGTGSYEQYF
few	TRBJ2-5	NA	TRBV7-9	TGTGCCAGCAGCGCGGTCGGGCTAGCGAGAAAACAAGAGACCCAGTACTTC	CASSAVGLARKQETQYF
NA	TRBJ1-2	TRBD1	TRBV2	TGTGCCAGCATGAAGGACAGGGGACTTGGCTACACCTTC	CASMKDRGLGYTF
NA	TRBJ2-2	NA	TRBV28	TGTGCCAGCAGGGGGGGGCCGGGGGCGGGCACCGGGGAGCTGTTTTTT	CASRGGPGAGTGELFF
NA	TRBJ2-1	TRBD2	TRBV18	TGTGCCAGCTCACGGGGACTAGCGGTAACGGGGCAGTTCTTC	CASSRGLAVTGQFF
NA	TRBJ1-4	NA	TRBV7-9	TGTGCCAGCAGCGACACAGCTTCGAATGAAAAACTGTTTTTT	CASSDTASNEKLFF
NA	TRBJ1-1	NA	TRBV15	TGTGCCACCAGCCGGTCGCGAGAGGGAAAAGCTTTCTTT	CATSRSREGKAFF
NA	TRBJ2-1	TRBD2	TRBV11-2	TGTGCCAGCAGCGGCGGACTAGCGGTGTACAATGAGCAGTTCTTC	CASSGGLAVYNEQFF
few	TRBJ2-2	NA	TRBV10-3	TGTGCCATCAGTGAGGGAGGGTTGGGCACCGGGGAGCTGTTTTTT	CAISEGGLGTGELFF
few	TRBJ2-1	NA	TRBV10-1	TGCGCCAGCATCCGGGTCTCCTCCTACAATGAGCAGTTCTTC	CASIRVSSYNEQFF
NA	TRBJ2-2	TRBD2	TRBV27	TGTGCCAGCAGTAGACTAGCGGGTGTTACCGGGGAGCTGTTTTTT	CASSRLAGVTGELFF
NA	TRBJ2-1	NA	TRBV28	TGTGCCAGCAGTTTAATTGGGAGCTCCTACAATGAGCAGTTCTTC	CASSLIGSSYNEQFF
few	TRBJ1-1	NA	TRBV4-3	TGCGCCAGCAGCCAAGAGTCGTGGAGGGCCGGTGAAGCTTTCTTT	CASSQESWRAGEAFF
NA	TRBJ1-1	TRBD1	TRBV7-2	TGTGCCAGCAGCTTAGCGAGGACAGGGGGTGAAGCTTTCTTT	CASSLARTGGEAFF
NA	TRBJ2-6	TRBD2	TRBV29-1	TGCAGCGTTGGGGGGGGTTTTGGGGCCAACGTCCTGACTTTC	CSVGGGFGANVLTF
once	TRBJ2-5	TRBD2	TRBV19	TGTGCCAGTAGCCTTCCGGGCCTAGCGGAGGGAGAGACCCAGTACTTC	CASSLPGLAEGETQYF
few	TRBJ2-7	TRBD1	TRBV29-1	TGCAGCGTTGGAAGACAGGGGCCCGAGCAGTACTTC	CSVGRQGPEQYF
few	TRBJ2-3	TRBD2	TRBV4-3	TGCGCCAGCAGCCAAGATACCCCTTTAGCGGGGGGTGCAGATACGCAGTATTTT	CASSQDTPLAGGADTQYF
NA	TRBJ1-2	TRBD1	TRBV9	TGTGCCAGCAGCGTGGACAGGGGTTCCTATGGCTACACCTTC	CASSVDRGSYGYTF
NA	TRBJ2-1	NA	TRBV4-1	TGCGCCAGCAGCCAGGAGGAGGCGAGGGTTGGTAATGAGCAGTTCTTC	CASSQEEARVGNEQFF
few	TRBJ2-1	NA	TRBV6-1	TGTGCCAGCAGTGAAGCGGGCCTCGAGCAGTTCTTC	CASSEAGLEQFF
NA	TRBJ2-1	TRBD2	TRBV5-1	TGCGCCAGCAGCTTGGCCATAGGACTAGCGGGAGTGAGCTCCTACAATGAGCAGTTCTTC	CASSLAIGLAGVSSYNEQFF
NA	TRBJ1-5	NA	TRBV7-9	TGTGCCAGCCGTTCTAGCAATCAGCCCCAGCATTTT	CASRSSNQPQHF
NA	TRBJ2-7	NA	TRBV15	TGTGCCACCAGCAGAGCGGGAGAATCTAGCTCCTACGAGCAGTACTTC	CATSRAGESSSYEQYF
NA	TRBJ2-3	NA	TRBV6-1	TGTGCCAGCAGTGAAGCGCCACAGTTCACAGATACGCAGTATTTT	CASSEAPQFTDTQYF
NA	TRBJ1-2	NA	TRBV19	TGTGCCAGTAGTATAGATTTAGGGAGCGGGCTCGACCCCTACACCTTC	CASSIDLGSGLDPYTF
NA	TRBJ2-5	NA	TRBV10-1	TGCGCCAGCAGAGAGTGCCAGAACAACCAAGAGACCCAGTACTTC	CASRECQNNQETQYF
NA	TRBJ1-2	TRBD1	TRBV7-2	TGTGCCAGCAGCTCGAGGACAGGGGAGAACTATGGCTACACCTTC	CASSSRTGENYGYTF
few	TRBJ2-3	TRBD1	TRBV4-1	TGCGCCAGCAGCCAAGAGTACAGGGGACCCACTGGCACAGATACGCAGTATTTT	CASSQEYRGPTGTDTQYF
NA	TRBJ1-2	TRBD1	TRBV6-6	TGTGCCAGCAGTCTACAGGGGGATCCCTATGGCTACACCTTC	CASSLQGDPYGYTF
few	TRBJ1-5	NA	TRBV29-1	TGCAGCGCCCGAAGGGCGGGGGCAAGCAATCAGCCCCAGCATTTT	CSARRAGASNQPQHF
few	TRBJ2-5	TRBD1	TRBV6-5	TGTGCCAGCAGTCCCGGGACAGGGGCCCAGTACTTC	CASSPGTGAQYF
few	TRBJ2-5	NA	TRBV28	TGTGCCAGCAGTTTAGGGCAGCAAGAGACCCAGTACTTC	CASSLGQQETQYF
NA	TRBJ2-4	TRBD1	TRBV29-1	TGCAGCGTGAAGATACAGGGGATGGACATTCAGTACTTC	CSVKIQGMDIQYF
few	TRBJ2-2	TRBD1	TRBV5-1	TGCGCCAGCAGCTTCGGCCAGGGGGCGGAGGAGCTGTTTTTT	CASSFGQGAEELFF
NA	TRBJ2-7	TRBD2	TRBV29-1	TGCAGCGTCATTGGGGGGGAGAGCTCCTACGAGCAGTACTTC	CSVIGGESSYEQYF
few	TRBJ2-3	NA	TRBV9	TGTGCCAGCAGCGAACCAAGCAGGAGCACAGATACGCAGTATTTT	CASSEPSRSTDTQYF
NA	TRBJ2-7	TRBD1	TRBV11-2	TGTGCCAGCACTCCGCTTTTAGGGGGCGAATACGAGCAGTACTTC	CASTPLLGGEYEQYF
NA	TRBJ1-1	NA	TRBV11-2	TGTGCCAGCAGCTTCGGGAACACTGAAGCTTTCTTT	CASSFGNTEAFF